The source of this T cell receptor (beta chain) is a study of T cell responses to AZD1222 COVID-19 vaccine. The method was immunoSEQ multiplex PCR; TCRdb's version includes in-frame clones alone and lacks a portion of them. Its clone listing holds more than 110,000 clones. The CDR3 loop spans 13 amino acids. V lost 4 bases, J lost 9 bases, and 15 bases lay in between. This TCR was recovered from an adult in good health. The chain recombines TRBV12-3 or TRBV12-4 with TRBJ1-1; perhaps TRBD1 as D (5 bases). Source material: peripheral blood. This CDR3 is CASSSSQGGKAFF. The CDR3 coding sequence is TGTGCCAGCAGTTCCTCTCAGGGCGGAAAAGCTTTCTTT.